The 2 T cell receptor beta chains below all came from one sample that was sequenced in a study of TIL therapy for anti-PD-1-resistant metastatic lung cancer. The libraries were made with immunoSEQ v3. The table came from immunoSEQ multiplex PCR; TCRdb's copy has only in-frame clones and leaves some out. This sample has under 70,000 clones, with roughly 91% found just once. Sample time point: pre-treatment sample, taken before nivolumab and TIL therapy. Here the sequenced sample was blood, taken at baseline. The receptors derive from a person between 25 and 79 years old with non-small cell lung cancer.

This clone has only one observation. This chain uses TRBV5-6 with TRBJ1-1; D is ambiguous. The CDR3 spans 13 residues. Trimming took 0 bases from V and 4 from J, leaving 7 bases between them. CDR1 and CDR2 (germline): SGHDT, YYEEEE. CDR3 DNA: TGTGCCAGCAGCTTGGTGTCGGGCACTGAAGCTTTCTTT. Its translation: CASSLVSGTEAFF.

This clone was detected once. The chain uses TRBV19 and TRBJ1-3; D is unresolved. CDR1 is LNHDA and CDR2 is SQIVND in the germline V gene (reference sequence). This CDR3 has 12 amino acids. The germline V and J ends were trimmed by 3 bases and 7 bases, with 7 bases remaining between them. In DNA, the CDR3 is TGTGCCAGTAGTATCCCGCGGAACACCATATATTTT. This gives the protein CASSIPRNTIYF.